Each of the 25 T cell receptor beta chains below was sequenced from the same sample in a study of CD8 T cells in ankylosing spondylitis. No antigen is known for these receptors. Notes on the study in general: Roughly eight highly homologous variants made up a TCR beta motif that seemed to typify ankylosing spondylitis blood.

TCRdb passed the 5' RACE reads through MiXCR, listing each CDR3 protein once. The data contain roughly 440,000 distinct CDR3 sequences, roughly 15% of them seen just once; the ten biggest clones take up approximately 1%. The specimen sequenced was blood, either unsorted or a sorted T cell fraction (not recorded which). The source of these receptors is a male donor with ankylosing spondylitis.

The chain couples TRBV12-3 or TRBV12-4 to TRBJ2-1; possible D gene TRBD1, 5 bases. The CDR3 has 15 residues. Trimming cost V 8 bases and J 7 bases, with 21 bases left between them. CDR3 sequence (DNA): TGTGCCAGCGTCTTATCTGCAGGGATTGGGAATGAGCAGTTCTTC. Translating it yields CASVLSAGIGNEQFF.

The chain employs TRBV7-8 and TRBJ2-4, with D possibly being TRBD1 (7 bases). Trimming pared 5 bases from V and 1 base from J, leaving 18 bases between. The CDR3 runs to 17 residues. Per the germline V gene, CDR1 is SGHVS and CDR2 is FQNEAQ. The CDR3 DNA follows: TGTGCCAGCAGCCTCCTCGGCAGGGGGAGGGCCAAAAACATTCAGTACTTC. Translated: CASSLLGRGRAKNIQYF.

There are many counts of this clonotype. The chain is built from TRBV13 and TRBJ1-2, with TRBD1 as a possible D gene (6 bases). The V gene lost 5 bases and the J gene lost 8 bases, with 18 bases spanning the gap. The CDR3 runs to 14 residues. The V gene's germline CDR1 is PRHDT and CDR2 FYEKMQ (reference sequence). The CDR3 reads CASSRRQAVRGYTF. The CDR3 nucleotides read TGTGCCAGCAGCCGAAGACAGGCTGTGAGGGGCTACACCTTC.

This clonotype was observed a handful of times. CDR3: CASSSGGAGDTQYF. For the CDR3, the DNA is TGTGCCAGCAGTAGCGGGGGGGCGGGAGATACGCAGTATTTT. The chain links TRBV25-1 to TRBJ2-3; 10 nucleotides match TRBD2. V shed 5 bases and J 5 bases; nucleotides not matched to a gene: 4. The germline V gene encodes CDR1 MGHDK and CDR2 SYGVNS. CDR3 length equals 14 residues.

This clonotype has just a few counts. In nucleotides, the CDR3 is TGTGCCAGCAGTTTACCGGGACAGGGTTCCCACGAGCAGTACTTC. The encoded protein is CASSLPGQGSHEQYF. The genes are TRBV28 and TRBJ2-7; 9 bases align to TRBD1. This CDR3 has 15 amino acids. J lost 5 bases, V lost 2 bases, and 7 bases had no gene match. The germline gives CDR1 MDHEN, CDR2 SYDVKM.

The table lists this clonotype with many counts. This chain uses TRBV4-3 with TRBJ2-3; 12 nucleotides match TRBD2. V was clipped by 4 bases and J by 4 bases; unmatched bases: 3. CDR1 is LGHNA, CDR2 YSLEER, per germline. CDR3 length: 15 residues. The CDR3 DNA sequence: TGCGCCAGCAGCCGACTAGCGGGAGAGGCAGATACGCAGTATTTT. This codes for CASSRLAGEADTQYF.

This chain links TRBV6-2 or TRBV6-3 with TRBJ2-1, with 12 positions matching TRBD2. The germline gives CDR1 MNHEY, CDR2 SVGEGT. The trim removed 0 bases at V and 10 bases at J, leaving 7 bases unmatched. CDR3 length equals 16 residues. The CDR3 is CASSYSPSGRGREQFF. In DNA form, the CDR3 reads TGTGCCAGCAGTTACTCGCCTAGCGGGAGGGGGCGGGAGCAGTTCTTC.

The gene calls are TRBV10-2 and TRBJ1-2; no clear D gene. This CDR3 is 13 amino acids long. The V end was cut by 4 bases, the J end by 5 bases, with 11 bases between. CDR1 WSHSY and CDR2 SAAADI come from the germline V gene. The CDR3 DNA reads TGCGCCAGCAGTGCCCAGCGTCAGTATGGCTACACCTTC. Protein sequence: CASSAQRQYGYTF.

This clonotype came up a few times. This rearrangement joins TRBV20-1 to TRBJ2-7; 13 nucleotides line up with TRBD2. The CDR3 is 22 residues long. V dropped 4 bases and J dropped 0; count of bases not matched to a gene: 24. CDR1 is DFQATT, CDR2 SNEGSKA, per germline (reference sequence). The CDR3 is CSANPGTALAGGPVSRSYEQYF. DNA for the CDR3: TGCAGTGCTAACCCCGGGACGGCACTAGCGGGAGGGCCCGTGTCCCGCTCCTACGAGCAGTACTTC.

This clonotype was counted only a few times. The V and J genes are TRBV27 and TRBJ1-1; D is unclear. The CDR3 spans 12 residues. Germline V CDR1 and CDR2: MNHEY, SMNVEV (reference sequence). Between the trimmed V and J ends, which lost 8 bases and 1 base, there was a span of 8 bases. This chain's CDR3 is CASRMWNTEAFF. The DNA for the CDR3 is TGTGCCAGCCGTATGTGGAACACTGAAGCTTTCTTT.

This sequence joins TRBV9 and TRBJ2-3, with D maybe TRBD1 (5 bases). V lost 0 bases to trimming and J lost 4 bases, with 12 bases between them. The CDR3 length is 15 residues. Germline loops: CDR1 SGDLS, CDR2 YYNGEE. CDR3 sequence: CASSVEGQGSDTQYF. In DNA, the CDR3 is TGTGCCAGCAGCGTAGAGGGCCAGGGATCAGATACGCAGTATTTT.

The chain carries TRBV6-2 or TRBV6-3 and TRBJ2-1; possible D gene TRBD2, 6 bases. The V end was cut by 6 bases, the J end by 2 bases, with 8 bases between. Germline V gene data show CDR1 as MNHEY and CDR2 as SVGEGT. The CDR3 is 13 amino acids. CDR3 region: CASSRLAYNEQFF. CDR3 nucleotide sequence: TGTGCCAGCAGCCGACTAGCCTACAATGAGCAGTTCTTC.

This clonotype has at least ten counts. The chain combines TRBV12-3 or TRBV12-4 with TRBJ2-1, with D perhaps matching TRBD2 (5 bases). Trimming cost V 7 bases and J 6 bases, with 10 bases left between them. CDR3 length: 12 residues. Here the CDR3 reads CASMGERNEQFF. In nucleotides, the CDR3 is TGTGCCAGCATGGGAGAACGCAATGAGCAGTTCTTC.

The chain couples TRBV20-1 to TRBJ2-7; TRBD2 might be the D (6 bases). The CDR3 runs 14 residues. Germline CDR1 reads DFQATT; CDR2 reads SNEGSKA (reference sequence). V lost 4 bases and J 5 bases, leaving 18 bases between the germline ends. CDR3: CSATAGRGRDEQYF. DNA of the CDR3: TGCAGTGCTACGGCAGGGCGGGGAAGGGACGAGCAGTACTTC.

V gene TRBV2 combines with J gene TRBJ2-3; D possibly corresponds to TRBD2 (6 bases). Germline CDR1 is SNHLY and CDR2 is FYNNEI. CDR3 length equals 16 residues. V lost 4 bases to trimming and J lost 1 base, with 15 bases between them. The CDR3 loop reads CASSAFGTLGTDTQYF. The DNA of the CDR3 is TGTGCCAGCAGTGCATTCGGGACTCTAGGCACAGATACGCAGTATTTT.

This clonotype was seen ten or more times. This sequence joins TRBV29-1 and TRBJ2-7, with 11 bases lining up with TRBD2. V gave up 6 bases and J gave up 4 bases; unmatched junction bases: 8. CDR3 length equals 14 residues. CDR1 is SQVTM, CDR2 ANQGSEA, per germline. DNA for the CDR3: TGCAGCGTCAAACGTACTAGCGGGAGTTACGAGCAGTACTTC. Its protein product is CSVKRTSGSYEQYF.

This clonotype was detected only a few times. The CDR3 DNA reads as TGCAGTGCTAGTACCCCTCGGGGTTCCTACGAGCAGTACTTC. It is translated as CSASTPRGSYEQYF. The V call is TRBV20-1, the J call TRBJ2-7; perhaps TRBD2 as D (5 bases). CDR3 length equals 14 residues. The germline gives CDR1 DFQATT, CDR2 SNEGSKA (reference sequence). V was shortened by 3 bases and J by 1 base, with 13 bases between the two germline ends.

This chain connects TRBV24-1 to TRBJ2-2; 7 nucleotides align to TRBD1. This CDR3 has 16 amino acids. Germline CDR1 reads KGHDR; CDR2 reads SFDVKD. V shed 7 bases, J shed 0 bases, and the junction held 7 bases outside the gene matches. The CDR3 DNA sequence: TGTGCCACCAGGGGACAGCACGTAGCGAACACCGGGGAGCTGTTTTTT. Translating it yields CATRGQHVANTGELFF.

This clonotype was observed a handful of times. The chain couples TRBV7-9 to TRBJ2-7; the match to TRBD1 covers 7 bases. With 1 base clipped from V and 7 bases from J, the junction kept 10 bases outside the gene matches. The CDR3 runs 15 residues. Germline CDR1 SEHNR, CDR2 FQNEAQ (reference sequence). The CDR3 DNA is TGTGCCAGCAGCTTAGATGGGACAGTCCGCCTGGAGCAGTACTTC. Protein sequence: CASSLDGTVRLEQYF.

The chain employs TRBV19 and TRBJ2-2; D call uncertain. The germline gives CDR1 LNHDA, CDR2 SQIVND (reference sequence). This CDR3 is built from 14 residues. The germline V and J ends were trimmed by 4 bases and 2 bases, with 8 bases remaining between them. The CDR3 DNA reads TGTGCCAGTAGTAGCAGAAGAAACACCGGGGAGCTGTTTTTT. Protein: CASSSRRNTGELFF.

The genes are TRBV2 and TRBJ2-1, with TRBD2 matching over 9 bases. The CDR3 totals 13 residues. V trimming: 6 bases; J trimming: 8 bases; junction bases outside the gene matches: 5. Germline lookup yields CDR1 SNHLY and CDR2 FYNNEI. The CDR3 DNA follows: TGTGCCAGCAGGCTAGCGGGATTAGATGAGCAGTTCTTC. Protein: CASRLAGLDEQFF.

This clonotype was counted only a few times. For the CDR3, the DNA is TGTGCCAGCAGTCAGGTTGACAATCAGCCCCAGCATTTT. Residues: CASSQVDNQPQHF. This chain joins TRBV6-1 and TRBJ1-5, with D unclear. The CDR3 loop spans 13 amino acids. V gave up 5 bases and J gave up 3 bases, with 8 bases separating them. Germline CDR1 is MNHNS and CDR2 is SASEGT.

This clonotype was seen repeatedly, ten times or more. This sequence joins TRBV29-1 and TRBJ2-6; unclear D gene. Germline V gives CDR1 SQVTM, CDR2 ANQGSEA. Trimming took 2 bases from V and 0 from J, leaving 5 bases between them. This CDR3 comprises 14 residues. CDR3 bases: TGCAGCGTTGAACCAGACTCTGGGGCCAACGTCCTGACTTTC. It yields the protein CSVEPDSGANVLTF. Filled out from reference TRBV29-1 and TRBJ2-6, the complete variable domain reads SAVISQKPSRDICQRGTSLTIQCQVDSQVTMMFWYRQQPGQSLTLIATANQGSEATYESGFVIDKFPISRPNLTFSTLTVSNMSPEDSSIYLCSVEPDSGANVLTFGAGSRLTVL.

The rearrangement joins TRBV20-1 to TRBJ2-2; D is ambiguous. Trimming took off 6 bases at V and 4 bases at J, with 15 bases between the two ends. The germline gives CDR1 DFQATT, CDR2 SNEGSKA (reference sequence). The CDR3 is 14 residues long. CDR3 coding DNA: TGCAGTGCGAAACTGCTGGGGTTCACCGGGGAGCTGTTTTTT. Its protein is CSAKLLGFTGELFF.

The chain couples TRBV5-1 to TRBJ1-1; D uncertain. V lost 1 base and J 0 bases, leaving 13 bases between the germline ends. There are 16 residues in the CDR3. Germline V gene data show CDR1 as SGHRS and CDR2 as YFSETQ. The CDR3 sequence: CASSLREAGMNTEAFF. CDR3 DNA: TGCGCCAGCAGCTTGCGGGAGGCTGGAATGAACACTGAAGCTTTCTTT.